The clone carrying this TCR beta chain was observed once. Antigen specificity is unknown. V was pared by 7 bases and J by 0 bases, with 10 bases between. This CDR3 is built from 13 residues. Germline V lookup: CDR1 MNHEY, CDR2 SMNVEV (reference sequence). These data belong to a study of T cell responses to AZD1222 COVID-19 vaccine. Study conclusions and caveats: Only after the peak T cell response were repertoires sampled. Spike-wide coverage was observed for vaccine-associated CD4 TCRs, with dominant responses at 160-218 and 743-854. The donor group comprised mostly white British people and more females; the analysis possibly underestimated clonal diversity.

Assay: immunoSEQ multiplex PCR; the TCRdb copy retains only in-frame clones and omits some. The table has tens of thousands of clones, roughly nine tenths seen once; the top ten hold under 14%. V gene TRBV27 combines with J gene TRBJ2-7; tentatively, D is TRBD2 (5 bases). The TCR was taken from an adult who received the AZD1222 COVID-19 vaccine. The sequenced sample was peripheral blood, obtained 28 days after the second AZD1222 dose. The CDR3 is CASTRAGSYEQYF. In DNA form, the CDR3 reads TGTGCCAGCACACGGGCGGGCTCCTACGAGCAGTACTTC.